This TCR beta chain was sequenced for a study of identical twins. General study results and limits: Weaker excess twin sharing was observed in beta out-of-frame sequences. Models predicted too little out-of-frame TCR alpha sharing in monozygotic twins.

At least ten counts were recorded for this clonotype. The antigen is not known. V was clipped by 6 bases and J by 10 bases, with 13 bases between them. Germline CDR1 and CDR2: MNHEY and SMNVEV (reference sequence). This CDR3 is 12 amino acids long. MiXCR, applied by TCRdb to the 5' RACE reads, yields one record per CDR3 protein. The data show around 340,000 distinct CDR3 sequences, with 12% seen just once and just over 7% held by the top ten. The sample was also linked to a second study, of yellow fever vaccine responses in identical twins.

Sequencing was performed on CD8+ T cells sorted from blood. This receptor was taken from a woman in her late teens or twenties in good health. The chain uses TRBV27 and TRBJ2-1; D is possibly TRBD2 (5 bases). In DNA form, the CDR3 reads TGTGCCAGCAGGACCCCCGGGAACGAGCAGTTCTTC. It translates to CASRTPGNEQFF.